This TCR beta chain is from a study of shared clonotypes between healthy human individuals. Study information: Donors had three CD4 naive, three CD4 memory, two CD8 naive and one CD8 memory plate apiece.

Each donor was a Caucasian adult residing in Nashville, Tennessee. CDR1 MNHNS and CDR2 SASEGT come from the germline V gene. This CDR3 comprises 15 residues. V shed 3 bases and J 8 bases; nucleotides not matched to a gene: 11. Data came from immunoSEQ multiplex PCR; TCRdb stores just in-frame clones and leaves some out. The table lists around 2.1 million clones, 90% to 97% of them singletons. The chain employs TRBV6-1 and TRBJ1-2; 8 bases fit TRBD1. Input material: naive CD4+ T cells sorted from blood. Indicated subset: CD45RA+ positively selected. The sequence derives from a man between 18 and 35 years old in good health. This CDR3 reads CASSDGQGPAQGYTF. CDR3 nucleotide sequence: TGTGCCAGCAGTGATGGACAGGGTCCAGCTCAGGGCTACACCTTC.